Listed here are 26 T cell receptor beta chains from one sample, sequenced in a study of blood T cells in healthy people across ages. Sample-barcoded 5' priming and a J-beta primer mix drove a second PCR of roughly 6 to 12 cycles. From the 5' RACE reads, TCRdb called clonotypes with MiXCR, one entry per CDR3 protein. Among about 540,000 distinct CDR3 sequences listed, around 24% were seen once. Separately, the same data were catalogued under a study of T cells of mothers and their children.

Sequencing used blood. These receptors were collected from a boy aged 5-17 years in good health.

This clonotype has ten or more counts. J is TRBJ2-1 and V is TRBV5-1; no clear D. The CDR3 sequence is 12 residues long. From germline, CDR1 is SGHRS and CDR2 YFSETQ. Trimming cost V 0 bases and J 6 bases, with 4 bases left between them. The CDR3 DNA reads as TGCGCCAGCAGCTTGGTGCGCAATGAGCAGTTCTTC. Its protein product is CASSLVRNEQFF.

The genes are TRBV7-9 and TRBJ1-1, with D tentatively TRBD1 (6 bases). V was trimmed by 2 bases and J by 0 bases, leaving 13 bases between them. The CDR3 sequence is 16 residues long. From germline, CDR1 is SEHNR and CDR2 FQNEAQ (reference sequence). This CDR3 reads CASSLRGGLMNTEAFF. CDR3 nucleotides: TGTGCCAGCAGCTTAAGGGGGGGACTCATGAACACTGAAGCTTTCTTT.

This chain links TRBV7-2 with TRBJ2-5, with 13 bases identical to TRBD2. Germline CDR1 is SGHTA and CDR2 is FQGNSA. V lost 1 base and J lost 10; bases outside the gene matches: 9. This CDR3 has 16 residues. CDR3 loop: CASSLGTSGGQDNQYF. CDR3 bases: TGTGCCAGCAGCTTAGGGACTAGCGGGGGCCAAGATAACCAGTACTTC.

This clonotype was observed a handful of times. This chain links TRBV7-8 with TRBJ2-1; 9 nucleotides agree with TRBD1. V dropped 7 bases and J dropped 6; count of bases not matched to a gene: 13. CDR3 length equals 16 residues. Germline lookup yields CDR1 SGHVS and CDR2 FQNEAQ. The CDR3: CASIPSWTGVLNEQFF. Written as DNA, the CDR3 is TGTGCCAGCATTCCCTCCTGGACAGGGGTTCTCAATGAGCAGTTCTTC.

To note about this clonotype: Being one base from a much bigger clone, this may be a read error. This rearrangement joins TRBV27 to TRBJ2-5; a possible D gene is TRBD2 (8 bases). TRBJ2-1 matches the DNA end more closely, so the J call is doubtful. Looked up from germline, CDR1 is MNHEY and CDR2 is SMNVEV (reference sequence). The CDR3 has 18 amino acids. The DNA of the CDR3 is TGTGCCAGCAGTTTAGTCCCGGGACTAGGGGGGACAGACAATGAGCAGTTCTTC. This codes for CASSLVPGLGGTDNEQFF.

The chain recombines TRBV20-1 with TRBJ2-5; unclear D gene. V was clipped by 3 bases and J by 1 base, with 6 bases between them. The germline V gene encodes CDR1 DFQATT and CDR2 SNEGSKA (reference sequence). The CDR3 has 12 amino acids. CDR3: CSASQFQETQYF. Written as DNA, the CDR3 is TGCAGTGCTAGCCAGTTCCAAGAGACCCAGTACTTC.

This clonotype occurred a few times. V and J are TRBV20-1 and TRBJ2-5, with D unresolved. The J call may be in error: the DNA end matches TRBJ2-7 better. The CDR3 runs 12 residues. Germline V gene sequence: CDR1 DFQATT, CDR2 SNEGSKA (reference sequence). CDR3: CSASPGSYEQYF. The DNA for the CDR3 is TGCAGTGCTAGTCCCGGTTCCTACGAGCAGTACTTC.

This chain connects TRBV4-3 to TRBJ2-2; D is unclear. CDR1 and CDR2 from the germline V gene are LGHNA and YSLEER. Trimming stripped 0 bases from V and 4 bases from J, with 15 bases between. CDR3 length: 17 residues. The CDR3 spells CASSQDLVVLGTGELFF. CDR3 DNA sequence: TGCGCCAGCAGCCAAGACCTGGTGGTTTTAGGCACCGGGGAGCTGTTTTTT.

The gene calls are TRBV6-5 and TRBJ2-5; TRBD1 might be the D (5 bases). Trimming took 0 bases from V and 5 from J, leaving 16 bases between them. The CDR3 is made up of 16 amino acids. Germline V lookup: CDR1 MNHEY, CDR2 SVGAGI. The CDR3 DNA follows: TGTGCCAGCAGTTACTCGGTGTGGGGCGCTTGGGAGACCCAGTACTTC. Amino acids: CASSYSVWGAWETQYF.

For the CDR3, the DNA is TGTGCCAGCAGTTACAGGTCAGGGCGGTTCACAGATACGCAGTATTTT. This gives the protein CASSYRSGRFTDTQYF. The chain is built from TRBV6-5 and TRBJ2-3; tentative D call: TRBD1 (5 bases). This CDR3 is built from 16 residues. Germline values: CDR1 MNHEY, CDR2 SVGAGI. The V gene lost 2 bases and the J gene lost 2 bases, with 14 bases spanning the gap.

This clonotype came up a few times. The chain carries TRBV28 and TRBJ2-5; 16 nucleotides line up with TRBD2. The CDR3 length is 18 residues. Germline V gene sequence: CDR1 MDHEN, CDR2 SYDVKM. After removal of 5 bases from V and 4 bases from J, the junction contained 10 bases not matched to a gene. The CDR3 loop is CASSAGTSGRALAETQYF. CDR3 nucleotide sequence: TGTGCCAGCAGTGCCGGGACTAGCGGGAGGGCTTTAGCAGAGACCCAGTACTTC.

The chain employs TRBV9 and TRBJ2-2; possibly TRBD2 for D (5 bases). Germline-derived CDR1 and CDR2 are SGDLS and YYNGEE. The CDR3 is 15 amino acids. Trimming removed 5 bases from V and 4 bases from J, with 15 bases in between. CDR3 nucleotides: TGTGCCAGCAGGGGCGGGCTCGAGCTCACCGGGGAGCTGTTTTTT. Translation: CASRGGLELTGELFF.

This clonotype was counted only a few times. J is TRBJ1-5 and V is TRBV20-1; D is possibly TRBD1 (6 bases). In germline, CDR1 is DFQATT, CDR2 SNEGSKA (reference sequence). This CDR3 contains 14 residues. The ends were cut back, 4 bases at V and 2 bases at J, with 12 bases in the middle. The CDR3 region has the DNA TGCAGTGCTATTGTAGGGGGAGGCAATCAGCCCCAGCATTTT. As protein: CSAIVGGGNQPQHF.

The chain is built from TRBV20-1 and TRBJ2-3; no definite D call. Trimming left V 0 bases short and J 1 base short, with 8 bases between. This CDR3 is built from 14 residues. Germline CDR1 DFQATT, CDR2 SNEGSKA (reference sequence). Here the CDR3 DNA reads TGCAGTGCTAGAGATGAAGGAGGCACAGATACGCAGTATTTT. Its protein product is CSARDEGGTDTQYF.

This clonotype was detected a few times. Compared with germline, one end of the junction differs, possibly owing to a read error. The V gene is TRBV7-3, the J gene TRBJ2-5, with a tentative D call TRBD2 (5 bases). The CDR3 sequence is 15 residues long. Germline lookup yields CDR1 SGHTA and CDR2 FQGTGA. The CDR3 DNA reads as TGTGCCAGCAGCTCGTACCCTAGCCCCCCGGAGACCCAGTACTTT. This translates into CASSSYPSPPETQYF.

The chain carries TRBV7-2 and TRBJ2-7; the D call may be TRBD1 or TRBD2 (6 bases each). V was shortened by 2 bases and J by 4 bases, with 15 bases between the two germline ends. The CDR3 has 15 residues. The germline V gene has CDR1 SGHTA and CDR2 FQGNSA. CDR3 sequence (DNA): TGTGCCAGCAGCTTACGTCCCGGGGGCAGTTACGAGCAGTACTTC. Protein product: CASSLRPGGSYEQYF.

The chain links TRBV6-5 to TRBJ1-3, with a tentative D call TRBD1 (6 bases). Germline V gene sequence: CDR1 MNHEY, CDR2 SVGAGI. Trimming took 7 bases from V and 0 from J, leaving 13 bases between them. CDR3 length: 15 residues. CDR3 loop: CASKDSKLSGNTIYF. The CDR3 DNA sequence: TGTGCCAGCAAGGACAGCAAGCTCTCTGGAAACACCATATATTTT.

About this clonotype itself: At one boundary the junction diverges from the germline segment, which might be a read error. The J gene is TRBJ2-5, the V gene TRBV7-3; TRBD2 aligns across 7 bases. Germline V gene data show CDR1 as SGHTA and CDR2 as FQGTGA. This CDR3 comprises 16 residues. The DNA for the CDR3 is TGTGCCAGCAGCCTAACCGGGGGGAAGTTCGAAGAGACCCAGTACTTC. This sequence encodes CASSLTGGKFEETQYF. Full variable domain (missing parts from reference TRBV7-3 and TRBJ2-5): GAGVSQTPSNKVTEKGKYVELRCDPISGHTALYWYRQSLGQGPEFLIYFQGTGAADDSGLPNDRFFAVRPEGSVSTLKIQRTERGDSAVYLCASSLTGGKFEETQYFGPGTRLLVL.

This clonotype was detected only a few times. The genes are TRBV5-1 and TRBJ2-1, with D maybe TRBD2 (6 bases). Trimming took off 7 bases at V and 7 bases at J, with 15 bases between the two ends. CDR3 length: 13 residues. Per the germline V gene, CDR1 is SGHRS and CDR2 is YFSETQ. The CDR3 coding sequence is TGCGCCAGCGGCGGGGACGGGTGGAATGAGCAGTTCTTC. Translated, it gives CASGGDGWNEQFF.

This clonotype occurred a few times. The chain couples TRBV20-1 to TRBJ1-2; D is perhaps TRBD1 (6 bases). Germline CDR1 DFQATT, CDR2 SNEGSKA (reference sequence). This CDR3 has 17 residues. V was shortened by 1 base and J by 0 bases, with 18 bases between the two germline ends. CDR3 coding DNA: TGCAGTGCTAGAGTGGCCCCCTCACAGGGTTCTAACTATGGCTACACCTTC. Translating gives CSARVAPSQGSNYGYTF.

This clonotype occurred a few times. V gene TRBV7-2 combines with J gene TRBJ2-1, with D perhaps TRBD1 (6 bases). The V end was cut by 1 base, the J end by 0 bases, with 10 bases between. Germline CDR1 is SGHTA and CDR2 is FQGNSA. The length of the CDR3 is 16 residues. DNA of the CDR3: TGTGCCAGCAGCTTAGGTGACAGGTACTCCTACAATGAGCAGTTCTTC. Its protein product is CASSLGDRYSYNEQFF.

This clonotype came up a few times. This rearrangement joins TRBV6-2 or TRBV6-3 to TRBJ2-4; TRBD1 agrees at 8 bases. The CDR3 is 17 amino acids. CDR1 is MNHEY and CDR2 is SVGEGT in the germline V gene. After removal of 4 bases from V and 0 bases from J, the junction contained 8 bases not matched to a gene. CDR3 DNA sequence: TGTGCCAGCAGTTTGGGACAGGTTTTTTTAGCCAAAAACATTCAGTACTTC. Encoded protein: CASSLGQVFLAKNIQYF.

V usage is TRBV27 and J usage is TRBJ2-7; a weak D match, TRBD2 (6 bases). The CDR3 is made up of 15 amino acids. The germline gives CDR1 MNHEY, CDR2 SMNVEV (reference sequence). The V end lost 8 bases, the J end lost 6 bases, and 23 bases lay between the germline ends. Here the CDR3 DNA reads TGTGCCAGCCTCTCCGGAGGGACGGCCGCGTCCGAGCAGTACTTC. Protein sequence: CASLSGGTAASEQYF.

The chain couples TRBV28 to TRBJ1-4, with a weak D call TRBD1 (5 bases). With 11 bases removed from V and 2 bases from J, the gap between germline ends came to 18 bases. The CDR3 consists of 15 residues. Germline values: CDR1 MDHEN, CDR2 SYDVKM. CDR3 DNA: TGTGCCGCCAAAAGGGGTGGGGTCACTAATGAAAAACTGTTTTTT. Its protein product is CAAKRGGVTNEKLFF.

V is TRBV28 and J is TRBJ2-5, with TRBD2 matching over 13 bases. The DNA end favors TRBJ2-1, so the J call may be wrong. Germline V gene lookup returns CDR1 MDHEN and CDR2 SYDVKM. The CDR3 has 18 residues. As DNA, the CDR3 is TGTGCCAGCAGTTCCCCGGGACTAGCGGGACCCCTTTACGATGAGCAGTTCTTC. It specifies CASSSPGLAGPLYDEQFF.

V is TRBV5-5 and J is TRBJ1-5, with D possibly TRBD1 on 5 matching bases. Germline CDR1 is SGHKS and CDR2 is YYEKEE (reference sequence). Deletions cut 4 bases from V and 13 bases from J, with 21 bases between. This CDR3 region has 14 residues. The CDR3 DNA reads TGTGCCAGCAGCCCTTGGTGGGGGGGTACTCGGCAGCATTTT. Amino acids: CASSPWWGGTRQHF.